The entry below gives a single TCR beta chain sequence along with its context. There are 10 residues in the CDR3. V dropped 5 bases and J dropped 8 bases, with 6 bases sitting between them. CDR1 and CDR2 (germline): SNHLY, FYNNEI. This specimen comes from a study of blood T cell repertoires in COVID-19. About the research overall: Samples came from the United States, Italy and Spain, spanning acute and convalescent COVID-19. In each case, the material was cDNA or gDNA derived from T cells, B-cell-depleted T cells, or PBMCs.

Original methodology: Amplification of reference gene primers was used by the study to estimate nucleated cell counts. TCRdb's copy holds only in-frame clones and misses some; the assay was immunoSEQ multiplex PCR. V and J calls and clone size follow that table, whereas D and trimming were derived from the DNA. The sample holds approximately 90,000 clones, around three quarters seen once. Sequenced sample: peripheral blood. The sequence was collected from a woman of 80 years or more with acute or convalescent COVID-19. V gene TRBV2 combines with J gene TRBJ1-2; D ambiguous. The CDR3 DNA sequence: TGTGCCAGCAGTTCAAAAGGCTACACCTTC. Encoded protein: CASSSKGYTF.